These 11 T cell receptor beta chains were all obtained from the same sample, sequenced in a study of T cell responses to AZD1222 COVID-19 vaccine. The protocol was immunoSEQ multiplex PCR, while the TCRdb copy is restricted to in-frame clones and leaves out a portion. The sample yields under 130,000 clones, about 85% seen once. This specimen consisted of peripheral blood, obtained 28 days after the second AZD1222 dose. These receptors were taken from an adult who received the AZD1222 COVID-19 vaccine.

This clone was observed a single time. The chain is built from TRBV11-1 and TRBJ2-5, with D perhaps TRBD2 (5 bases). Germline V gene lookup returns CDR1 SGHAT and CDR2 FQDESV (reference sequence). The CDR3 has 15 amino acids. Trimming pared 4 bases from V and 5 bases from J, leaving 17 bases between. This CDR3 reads CASSYRTGSWETQYF. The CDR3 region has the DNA TGTGCCAGCAGCTACCGGACGGGGAGCTGGGAGACCCAGTACTTC.

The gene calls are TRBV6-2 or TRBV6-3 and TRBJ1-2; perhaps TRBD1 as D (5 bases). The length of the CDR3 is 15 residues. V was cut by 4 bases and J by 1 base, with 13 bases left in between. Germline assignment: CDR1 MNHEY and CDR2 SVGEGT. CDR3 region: CASSSEGIHNYGYTF. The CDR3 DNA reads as TGTGCCAGCAGTTCCGAGGGGATTCATAACTATGGCTACACCTTC.

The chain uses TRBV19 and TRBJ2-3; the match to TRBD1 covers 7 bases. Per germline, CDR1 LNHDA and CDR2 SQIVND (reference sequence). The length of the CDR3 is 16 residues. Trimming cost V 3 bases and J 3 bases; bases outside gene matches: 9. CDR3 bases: TGTGCCAGTAGTATTCCAGGGGGTAGGAAGACAGATACGCAGTATTTT. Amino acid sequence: CASSIPGGRKTDTQYF.

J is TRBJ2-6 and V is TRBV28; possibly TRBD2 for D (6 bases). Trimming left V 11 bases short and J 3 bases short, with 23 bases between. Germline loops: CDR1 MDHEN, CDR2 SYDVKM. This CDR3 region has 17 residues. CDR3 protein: CAAQPWDFKHGANVLTF. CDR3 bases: TGTGCCGCCCAGCCTTGGGACTTCAAACATGGGGCCAACGTCCTGACTTTC.

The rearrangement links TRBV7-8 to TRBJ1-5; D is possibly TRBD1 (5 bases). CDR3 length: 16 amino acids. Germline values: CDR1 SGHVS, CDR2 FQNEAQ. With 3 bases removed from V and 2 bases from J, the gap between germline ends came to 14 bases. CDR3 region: CASSFLPGRGNQPQHF. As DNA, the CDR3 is TGTGCCAGCAGCTTTCTACCGGGACGGGGCAATCAGCCCCAGCATTTT.

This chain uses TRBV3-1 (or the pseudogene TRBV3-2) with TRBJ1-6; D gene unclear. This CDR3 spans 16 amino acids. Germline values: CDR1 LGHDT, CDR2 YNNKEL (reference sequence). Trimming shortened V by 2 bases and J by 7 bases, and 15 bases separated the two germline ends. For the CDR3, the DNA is TGTGCCAGCAGCCAAAGACCACTCATAGGGAATTCACCCCTCCACTTT. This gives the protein CASSQRPLIGNSPLHF.

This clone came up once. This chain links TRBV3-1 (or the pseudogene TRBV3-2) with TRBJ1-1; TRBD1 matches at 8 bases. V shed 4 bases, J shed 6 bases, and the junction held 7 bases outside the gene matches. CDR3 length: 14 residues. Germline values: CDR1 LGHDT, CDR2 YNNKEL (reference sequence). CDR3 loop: CASSRGGQVSEAFF. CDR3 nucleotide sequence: TGTGCCAGCAGCCGGGGGGGACAGGTGTCTGAAGCTTTCTTT.

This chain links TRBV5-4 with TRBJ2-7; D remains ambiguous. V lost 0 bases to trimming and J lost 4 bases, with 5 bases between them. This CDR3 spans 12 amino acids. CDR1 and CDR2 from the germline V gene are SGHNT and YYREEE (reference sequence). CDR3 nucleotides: TGTGCCAGCAGCTTGGCACGATACGAGCAGTACTTC. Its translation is CASSLARYEQYF.

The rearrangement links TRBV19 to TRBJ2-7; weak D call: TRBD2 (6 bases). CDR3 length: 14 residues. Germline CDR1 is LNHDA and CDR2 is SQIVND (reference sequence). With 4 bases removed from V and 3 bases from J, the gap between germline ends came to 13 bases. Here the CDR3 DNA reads TGTGCCAGTAGTACCCCGGGACTGGTCTACGAGCAGTACTTC. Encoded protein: CASSTPGLVYEQYF.

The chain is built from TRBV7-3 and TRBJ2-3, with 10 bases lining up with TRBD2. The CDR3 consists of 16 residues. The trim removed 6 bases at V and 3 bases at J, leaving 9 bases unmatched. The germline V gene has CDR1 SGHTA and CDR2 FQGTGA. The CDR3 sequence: CASSLESGRATDTQYF. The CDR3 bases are TGTGCCAGCAGTTTGGAGAGCGGGAGGGCGACAGATACGCAGTATTTT.

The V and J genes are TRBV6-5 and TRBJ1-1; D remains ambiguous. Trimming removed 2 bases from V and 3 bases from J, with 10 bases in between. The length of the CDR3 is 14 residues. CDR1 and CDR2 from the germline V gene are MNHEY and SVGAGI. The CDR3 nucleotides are TGTGCCAGCAGTTACGCTCGAGGGTACACTGAAGCTTTCTTT. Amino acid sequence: CASSYARGYTEAFF.